This T cell receptor beta chain was identified during a study of blood T cell repertoires in COVID-19. Study-wide context: PBMCs, B-cell-depleted T cells, or T cells were the source of the cDNA or gDNA that made up the material.

Using immunoSEQ multiplex PCR, the repertoire was profiled, and TCRdb retains in-frame clones only, with some absent. The table lists 360,000 or so clones, about four fifths of them singletons. Participants were aged roughly 18 to 90 years from about two dozen US areas. Cohort allocation depended upon clinical history that participants reported. Either two negative PCRs, clearance, or symptom resolution qualified Cohort 3 donors as recovered. Trimming removed 8 bases from V and 5 bases from J; junction bases left unmatched: 6. CDR3 length equals 12 residues. Germline values: CDR1 SQVTM, CDR2 ANQGSEA. The V and J genes are TRBV29-1 and TRBJ2-1; TRBD1 agrees at 7 bases. The TCR originated in a woman aged 50 to 60 who had recovered from COVID-19. Sequencing was performed on PBMCs or T cells enriched from blood (not recorded which). CDR3 protein: CSIRQGNNEQFF. In nucleotides, the CDR3 is TGCAGCATTAGACAGGGAAACAATGAGCAGTTCTTC.